The entry that follows covers one T cell receptor beta chain sequence. Sequenced by immunoSEQ multiplex PCR; TCRdb stores in-frame clones only, minus some. Of around 250,000 clones in the sample, more than 70% are singletons; the top ten hold about 1.2%. Trimming shortened V by 3 bases and J by 0 bases, and 8 bases separated the two germline ends. The CDR3 is 14 amino acids. In germline, CDR1 is ENHRY, CDR2 SYGVKD. This record comes from a study of blood T cell repertoires in COVID-19. Study context: Sites across the United States, Italy and Spain contributed samples from acute and convalescent COVID-19.

Sequencing was performed on PBMCs or T cells enriched from blood (not recorded which). The clonotype comes from a woman in her 40s with acute COVID-19. The rearrangement joins TRBV10-3 to TRBJ1-2; no definite D call. In DNA, the CDR3 is TGTGCCATCAGTGAAGGTACTACTAACTATGGCTACACCTTC. Protein sequence: CAISEGTTNYGYTF.